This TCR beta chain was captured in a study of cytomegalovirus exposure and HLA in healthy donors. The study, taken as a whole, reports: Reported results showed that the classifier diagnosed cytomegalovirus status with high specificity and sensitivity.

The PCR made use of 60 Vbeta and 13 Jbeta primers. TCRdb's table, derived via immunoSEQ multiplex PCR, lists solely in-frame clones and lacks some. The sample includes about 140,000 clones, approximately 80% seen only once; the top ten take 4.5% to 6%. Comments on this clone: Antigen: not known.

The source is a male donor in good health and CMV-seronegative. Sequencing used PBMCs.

The CDR3 nucleotides read TGCGCCAGCAGCCGGGGGACAGGGATCGGCACTGAAGCTTTCTTT. This sequence encodes CASSRGTGIGTEAFF. The rearrangement joins TRBV4-3 to TRBJ1-1, with TRBD1 matching 9 bases. CDR1 and CDR2 (germline): LGHNA, YSLEER. V shed 4 bases, J shed 4 bases, and the junction held 7 bases outside the gene matches. This CDR3 is 15 amino acids long.